Below are 10 T cell receptor beta chains sequenced from a single sample in a study of CD4+ T cells in melanoma. TCRdb's copy holds only in-frame clones and misses some; the assay was immunoSEQ multiplex PCR. The top ten clones hold approximately 5.6% of a sample with 20,000 or so clones, around 85% of them seen once. Input material: cells from a culture (not recorded whether cultured in vitro). The receptors were gathered from a human donor with melanoma.

This sequence joins TRBV5-1 and TRBJ1-4; no clear D gene. The CDR3 spans 15 residues. Germline CDR1 and CDR2: SGHRS and YFSETQ. Trimming removed 4 bases at V and 7 bases at J, with 17 bases between. The CDR3 protein is CASSPLEGFGEKLFF. CDR3 bases: TGCGCCAGCAGCCCATTAGAGGGTTTCGGTGAAAAACTGTTTTTT. Combining the CDR3 with reference TRBV5-1 and TRBJ1-4 gives the whole variable domain KAGVTQTPRYLIKTRGQQVTLSCSPISGHRSVSWYQQTPGQGLQFLFEYFSETQRNKGNFPGRFSGRQFSNSRSEMNVSTLELGDSALYLCASSPLEGFGEKLFFGSGTQLSVL.

This chain joins TRBV28 and TRBJ1-1, with a weak D call TRBD1 (5 bases). V lost 7 bases and J lost 5, with 5 bases in between. This CDR3 region has 10 residues. Germline CDR1 MDHEN, CDR2 SYDVKM. CDR3 region: CASKGTEAFF. CDR3 in DNA: TGTGCCAGCAAGGGGACTGAAGCTTTCTTT. The full variable domain, with the rest looked up from reference TRBV28 and TRBJ1-1, is DVKVTQSSRYLVKRTGEKVFLECVQDMDHENMFWYRQDPGLGLRLIYFSYDVKMKEKGDIPEGYSVSREKKERFSLILESASTNQTSMYLCASKGTEAFFGQGTRLTVV.

The V gene is TRBV30, the J gene TRBJ2-3; 11 bases map to TRBD2. CDR1 GTSNPN and CDR2 SVGIG come from the germline V gene (reference sequence). After removal of 5 bases from V and 1 base from J, the junction contained 5 bases not matched to a gene. The CDR3 has 15 amino acids. CDR3 nucleotide sequence: TGTGCCTGGGGGTATAGCGGGGGGGGCACAGATACGCAGTATTTT. Translation gives CAWGYSGGGTDTQYF.

The chain has TRBV19 and TRBJ2-1, with 7 bases fitting TRBD1. Germline V gives CDR1 LNHDA, CDR2 SQIVND (reference sequence). V was clipped by 1 base and J by 6 bases; unmatched bases: 3. This CDR3 has 14 residues. This CDR3 is CASSIGYRGNEQFF. CDR3 in DNA: TGTGCCAGTAGTATAGGGTACAGGGGCAATGAGCAGTTCTTC.

The chain recombines TRBV4-1 with TRBJ1-2, with D possibly TRBD1 on 5 matching bases. Trimming removed 2 bases at V and 7 bases at J, with 11 bases between. The CDR3 sequence is 13 residues long. Germline CDR1 is MGHRA and CDR2 is YSYEKL. CDR3 bases: TGCGCCAGCAGCCAACAGGGAGTGTCTGGCTACACCTTC. It codes for CASSQQGVSGYTF.

The chain has TRBV6-5 and TRBJ1-4; a weak D match, TRBD1 (5 bases). The V gene's germline CDR1 is MNHEY and CDR2 SVGAGI. This CDR3 contains 14 residues. V was clipped by 5 bases and J by 7 bases, with 14 bases between them. For the CDR3, the DNA is TGTGCCAGCAGTCAGAGGGGATTCGGTGAAAAACTGTTTTTT. Translated: CASSQRGFGEKLFF.

V usage is TRBV2 and J usage is TRBJ2-6, with D maybe TRBD2 (5 bases). This CDR3 region has 13 residues. CDR1 and CDR2 from the germline V gene are SNHLY and FYNNEI. The CDR3 DNA sequence: TGTGCTAAAAATTACGAGGGTACCAACGTCCTGACTTTC. This translates into CAKNYEGTNVLTF.

The chain couples TRBV2 to TRBJ1-2, with D possibly TRBD1 on 5 matching bases. The CDR3 covers 16 residues. Germline V lookup: CDR1 SNHLY, CDR2 FYNNEI. V lost 6 bases to trimming and J lost 0 bases, with 17 bases between them. In nucleotides, the CDR3 is TGTGCCAGCAGAGGAGGGACCAGACCCACTAACTATGGCTACACCTTC. Its protein is CASRGGTRPTNYGYTF.

V and J are TRBV9 and TRBJ2-3, with D uncertain. From germline, CDR1 is SGDLS and CDR2 YYNGEE. Trimming stripped 4 bases from V and 6 bases from J, with 12 bases between. The CDR3 has 13 amino acids. Here the CDR3 DNA reads TGTGCCAGCAGCCCCCGACCCCGGGATACGCAGTATTTT. Its protein is CASSPRPRDTQYF.

The chain couples TRBV7-2 to TRBJ2-2, with TRBD1 as a possible D gene (5 bases). V dropped 1 base and J dropped 0 bases, with 6 bases sitting between them. Germline-derived CDR1 and CDR2 are SGHTA and FQGNSA. The length of the CDR3 is 15 residues. The CDR3 nucleotides read TGTGCCAGCAGCTTAGTAGGGGCGAACACCGGGGAGCTGTTTTTT. Its protein product is CASSLVGANTGELFF.